This T cell receptor (beta chain) was documented in a study of OX40 agonist ivuxolimab in advanced cancers. Study-level background: Patients enrolled in dose escalation were diagnosed with hepatocellular carcinoma, melanoma, renal cell or head and neck cancer. Whole-study findings and limits: Clonal expansion by week 6 occurred in CD4+ and CD8+ blood T cells (at 0.1 to 3.0 mg/kg).

Data came from immunoSEQ multiplex PCR; TCRdb stores just in-frame clones and leaves some out. The sample holds about 100,000 clones, roughly 90% seen once. Worth noting for this clone: Its antigen is currently unknown.

There are 18 residues in the CDR3. From germline, CDR1 is LNHDA and CDR2 SQIVND (reference sequence). Trimming cost V 7 bases and J 0 bases; bases outside gene matches: 14. This clonotype was obtained from an adult with an advanced solid tumor such as melanoma, head and neck, liver or kidney cancer. Sequences were derived from CD4+ or CD8+ T cells sorted from blood, sampled in a trial of the OX40 agonist ivuxolimab. The rearrangement links TRBV19 to TRBJ1-3, with 8 bases identical to TRBD1. The CDR3 bases are TGTGCCAGTAACGGGGACAGGACGAGAGGGAACTCTGGAAACACCATATATTTT. Translating gives CASNGDRTRGNSGNTIYF. Full variable domain (outside the CDR3, taken from reference TRBV19 and TRBJ1-3): DGGITQSPKYLFRKEGQNVTLSCEQNLNHDAMYWYRQDPGQGLRLIYYSQIVNDFQKGDIAEGYSVSREKKESFPLTVTSAQKNPTAFYLCASNGDRTRGNSGNTIYFGEGSWLTVV.